These 18 T cell receptor beta chains share one sample of origin, sequenced in a study of blood T cell repertoires in COVID-19. Measured with immunoSEQ multiplex PCR; TCRdb has only the in-frame clones, and not every one. Among roughly 200,000 clones listed, 86% were seen once. Sequenced material: PBMCs or T cells enriched from blood (not recorded which). These receptors were taken from a woman in her forties in a cohort exposed to, infected with or recovered from COVID-19 (not recorded which).

V and J are TRBV21-1 and TRBJ1-6. TRBV21-1 is classified as a pseudogene. The CDR3 runs to 17 residues. In DNA, the CDR3 is TGTGCCAGCAGCAAGCGGGCACAAACAGAATCAAATTCACCCCTCCACTTT. Its protein product is CASSKRAQTESNSPLHF.

This clone showed up just once. This rearrangement joins TRBV7-2 to TRBJ1-1; D is undetermined. Trimming shortened V by 1 base and J by 8 bases, and 8 bases separated the two germline ends. Germline V gives CDR1 SGHTA, CDR2 FQGNSA. The CDR3 runs to 12 residues. CDR3 sequence reads: CASSLVGWEAFF. CDR3 DNA: TGTGCCAGCAGCTTAGTGGGCTGGGAAGCTTTCTTT.

The CDR3 region has the DNA TGTGCCAGCAGCGTAGACCAGGGAAACAATCAGCCCCAGCATTTT. Protein product: CASSVDQGNNQPQHF. The chain links TRBV9 to TRBJ1-5; D is perhaps TRBD1 (5 bases). In germline, CDR1 is SGDLS, CDR2 YYNGEE. This CDR3 spans 15 amino acids. V was cut by 0 bases and J by 3 bases, with 10 bases left in between. Filled out from reference TRBV9 and TRBJ1-5, the complete variable domain reads DSGVTQTPKHLITATGQRVTLRCSPRSGDLSVYWYQQSLDQGLQFLIQYYNGEERAKGNILERFSAQQFPDLHSELNLSSLELGDSALYFCASSVDQGNNQPQHFGDGTRLSIL.

The V gene is TRBV11-3, the J gene TRBJ2-3; no clear D gene. Germline V CDR1 and CDR2: SGHNT, YENEEA. V dropped 3 bases and J dropped 6 bases, with 7 bases sitting between them. The CDR3 sequence is 12 residues long. CDR3 bases: TGTGCCAGCAGCTTCCCGAGGGATACGCAGTATTTT. Translating it yields CASSFPRDTQYF.

This chain uses TRBV5-1 with TRBJ2-7; TRBD2 matches at 7 bases. Trimming at V came to 4 bases and at J to 4 bases, leaving 8 bases not matched to a gene. Germline lookup yields CDR1 SGHRS and CDR2 YFSETQ. The CDR3 spans 14 residues. This CDR3 reads CASSRGEGWYEQYF. The CDR3 nucleotides read TGCGCCAGCAGCCGCGGGGAGGGCTGGTACGAGCAGTACTTC.

J is TRBJ2-1 and V is TRBV3-1 (or the pseudogene TRBV3-2); the D is unclear. V lost 0 bases to trimming and J lost 3 bases, with 12 bases between them. The germline V gene has CDR1 LGHDT and CDR2 YNNKEL (reference sequence). This CDR3 has 16 residues. The CDR3 coding sequence is TGTGCCAGCAGCCAAGAAAGTGGCTGGCTCTACAATGAGCAGTTCTTC. It specifies CASSQESGWLYNEQFF.

The chain joins TRBV7-8 to TRBJ2-7; 8 bases match TRBD1. V lost 5 bases, J lost 2 bases, and 5 bases stayed unmatched. The CDR3 loop spans 14 amino acids. Germline V gene sequence: CDR1 SGHVS, CDR2 FQNEAQ. The CDR3 sequence: CASSPPGQAYEQYF. The CDR3 nucleotides are TGTGCCAGCAGCCCTCCGGGACAGGCCTACGAGCAGTACTTC.

The gene calls are TRBV12-3 or TRBV12-4 and TRBJ1-1, with TRBD1 as a possible D gene (6 bases). The CDR3 contains 13 residues. V lost 10 bases and J 5 bases, leaving 17 bases between the germline ends. CDR3 residues: CATCIGRGTEAFF. The CDR3, as DNA: TGTGCCACCTGTATCGGGAGGGGGACTGAAGCTTTCTTT.

The CDR3 region has the DNA TGTGCCACCAGTGACGATCCCGGGACTAGCGGAATAGAGTGGTACAATGAGCAGTTCTTC. Its translation is CATSDDPGTSGIEWYNEQFF. The V and J genes are TRBV24-1 and TRBJ2-1; 11 bases map to TRBD2. The CDR3 runs 20 residues. Germline V CDR1 and CDR2: KGHDR, SFDVKD. The trim removed 4 bases at V and 4 bases at J, leaving 17 bases unmatched.

The J gene is TRBJ1-1, the V gene TRBV18; TRBD1 matches at 7 bases. Per the germline V gene, CDR1 is KGHSH and CDR2 is LQKENI. V shed 3 bases and J 0 bases; nucleotides not matched to a gene: 4. This CDR3 spans 15 amino acids. CDR3: CASSPQGQMNTEAFF. Here the CDR3 DNA reads TGTGCCAGCTCACCCCAGGGACAGATGAACACTGAAGCTTTCTTT.

V is TRBV10-2 and J is TRBJ2-1; 7 bases map to TRBD2. In germline, CDR1 is WSHSY, CDR2 SAAADI. J was trimmed by 2 bases and V by 4 bases; bases with no gene match: 8. CDR3 length: 16 amino acids. The CDR3 protein is CASSVTSGRAYNEQFF. CDR3 DNA: TGCGCCAGCAGTGTGACTAGTGGGAGGGCCTACAATGAGCAGTTCTTC.

The chain employs TRBV2 and TRBJ2-1; TRBD1 matches at 11 bases. This CDR3 is built from 15 residues. With V trimmed by 5 bases and J by 8 bases, 8 bases remained unmatched. CDR1 and CDR2 from the germline V gene are SNHLY and FYNNEI. CDR3 nucleotides: TGTGCCAGCAGTCCCGGACAGGGGGCTTCAGATGAGCAGTTCTTC. Protein product: CASSPGQGASDEQFF.

This clone was picked up one time. The chain is built from TRBV6-5 and TRBJ1-5; the D is unclear. Trimming removed 3 bases from V and 2 bases from J, with 5 bases in between. This CDR3 region has 13 residues. Germline V gene data show CDR1 as MNHEY and CDR2 as SVGAGI. CDR3 loop: CASSYYGNQPQHF. CDR3 nucleotides: TGTGCCAGCAGTTATTATGGCAATCAGCCCCAGCATTTT.

The chain links TRBV18 to TRBJ1-1, with D unresolved. The V end lost 6 bases, the J end lost 3 bases, and 14 bases lay between the germline ends. Germline values: CDR1 KGHSH, CDR2 LQKENI. The length of the CDR3 is 14 residues. The CDR3 region has the DNA TGTGCCAGCTCCCCCACACGGGGATACACTGAAGCTTTCTTT. Its protein product is CASSPTRGYTEAFF.

This rearrangement joins TRBV19 to TRBJ2-7; perhaps TRBD2 as D (6 bases). Germline CDR1 reads LNHDA; CDR2 reads SQIVND (reference sequence). V lost 6 bases and J lost 7, with 16 bases in between. The CDR3 is 13 residues long. The CDR3 sequence is CASRTRGLGEQYF. The DNA of the CDR3 is TGTGCCAGTAGAACAAGGGGACTGGGGGAGCAGTACTTC.

The rearrangement uses TRBV6-4 and TRBJ2-3, with D possibly TRBD2 on 6 matching bases. V gave up 8 bases and J gave up 2 bases, with 14 bases separating them. CDR1 is MRHNA and CDR2 is SNTAGT in the germline V gene. The CDR3 is 14 amino acids. The CDR3 reads CASGTGETTDTQYF. CDR3 nucleotide sequence: TGTGCCAGCGGAACGGGGGAGACCACAGATACGCAGTATTTT.

J is TRBJ1-5 and V is TRBV19, with D perhaps matching TRBD1 (6 bases). Germline CDR1 LNHDA, CDR2 SQIVND (reference sequence). This CDR3 has 17 amino acids. Trimming removed 7 bases at V and 5 bases at J, with 24 bases between. The CDR3 is CASTKGNRERIHQPQHF. The DNA for the CDR3 is TGTGCCAGTACTAAGGGAAACAGGGAACGCATCCATCAGCCCCAGCATTTT.

A single count supports this clone. The chain recombines TRBV7-2 with TRBJ2-5, with 7 bases matching TRBD1. V was clipped by 6 bases and J by 5 bases; unmatched bases: 6. From germline, CDR1 is SGHTA and CDR2 FQGNSA. The CDR3 length is 13 residues. CDR3 in DNA: TGTGCCAGCAGACGGACAGGTCGTGAGACCCAGTACTTC. It yields the protein CASRRTGRETQYF.